This T cell receptor beta chain was profiled in a study of cytomegalovirus exposure and HLA in healthy donors (dated by TCRdb to 2016 to 2017). Study-wide context: According to an earlier analysis of a few hundred of the donors, some 180 million T cells yielded 90 million to 130 million unique TCR beta sequences and 276 Gb of sequence data. About 300 gigabases of sequencing data and 70 million to 95 million unique TCR sequences made up an early release that covered 500 to 700 HLA-typed donors. The genetic ancestry cluster associated with self-reported Caucasian donors included over 65% of the approximately 430 genotyped donors. The study aimed to test whether signatures of past pathogen exposure could be identified by cataloging public T cell receptors. The study used immunosequencing to profile the T cell repertoires of about 670 subjects and linked those repertoires to cytomegalovirus serostatus. In addition to the first cohort of hundreds of subjects, a separate validation cohort of about 120 different subjects was used. The study combined high-throughput TCR immunosequencing, statistical association of individual TCRs with disease status, and machine learning to predict cytomegalovirus infection status. A later analysis re-examined previously published TCR beta repertoires from several hundred donors and added high-resolution HLA genotyping to investigate patterns of TCR occurrence. The later analysis used no new phenotypic data to find candidate immune exposures, relying instead on TCR beta sequences and their occurrence across donors. In an earlier analysis of more than 550 of the donors, high-throughput TCR beta sequencing was used to judge whether each TCR beta V gene segment behaved as functional or pseudogenic. Donor age, sex, ethnicity and CMV serostatus were compiled together with the repertoire data. Genome-wide SNP genotypes for about 55% of the roughly 670 donors were used in a later genetic analysis, which treated that subset as a discovery cohort. Every discovery cohort repertoire had been produced on one sequencing platform. Both class I and class II loci were covered by HLA typing, at four-digit resolution. The number of typed donors differed by locus: about 629-630 for A, B, C, DRB1 and DQB1; some 500 for DQA1; approximately 600 for DPA1; and around 490 for DPB1. Several DR-DQ haplotypes were handled as single units for association and clustering, since linkage in the cohort was strong. Across about 380 genotyped donors of the cohort, an average of about 250,000 unique TCR beta nucleotide sequences per donor were sequenced, and around 19% of those sequences were non-productive. The full study reports these points: The classifier was reported to diagnose cytomegalovirus status with high specificity and sensitivity in both the original cohort and the validation cohort. In the study, around 150 TCR beta chains were listed as associated with cytomegalovirus. Several of the top co-occurrence clusters appeared to be linked to parvovirus B19, influenza, CMV and Epstein-Barr virus, according to a later analysis. Correlated functional status among segregating V segments might reflect linkage disequilibrium, but an unknown experimental factor could not be ruled out. HLA typing was unavailable for some donors at each locus, so association tests used only the typed subset. The 87-base-pair reads could not distinguish some IMGT-functional V segments, including TRBV6-2 and TRBV6-3, so those segments were excluded. In a later genetic analysis, a missense DCLRE1C variant was associated with V-gene and J-gene trimming of TCR beta chains, and the association was replicated in an independent cohort. Most TCR sequences were seen in very few donors, while some public TCRs were found in many individuals. Compared with equally common non-associated chains, HLA-associated TCR beta chains in a later analysis were more clonally expanded and had lower generation probabilities. The cohort was sequenced for TCR beta chains only, and without alpha or paired-chain data the features that could be detected were limited. Immune exposure information for the cohort was limited to CMV serostatus. A cluster of highly shared sequence variants was judged likely to represent a technical artifact of the sequencing pipeline. It was suggested by the authors that the approach could potentially be generalized to other disease states and immunological phenotypes. The earlier analysis of 587 of the donors excluded approximately 15 rarely observed V segments, including chromosome 9 orphons, because counts were too low. A further reported finding was that TCR beta sequences accurately predicted the HLA-A and HLA-B alleles for most subjects in the first cohort. Most CMV-associated TCR beta chains appeared to be HLA-restricted in a later analysis, and the HLA associations seemed to be driven largely by CMV exposure. A few of the identified cytomegalovirus-associated TCR beta chains were confirmed in vitro to be specific for cytomegalovirus antigens. According to a later analysis, TCR association rates differed among HLA loci, with DRB1 alleles showing the most associated TCRs and HLA-C alleles showing the fewest. Assigning TCR associations to individual alleles was difficult when HLA alleles, especially DR and DQ, strongly co-occurred. A later genetic analysis reported fewer N-insertions in productive TCRs among donors in an Asian-associated ancestry cluster than the approximately 700-donor mean. Presence/absence analyses assumed roughly uniform sequencing depth across donors, an assumption that may not hold. In an earlier analysis of 587 of the donors, most TCR beta V segments appeared in productive rearrangements about 87% or about 30% of the time, broadly matching IMGT annotations. At a false discovery rate of 0.05, a later analysis linked fewer than 20,000 TCR beta sequences to specific HLA alleles.

In total, more than 500 healthy bone marrow donors made up the cohort. At the time of sampling, every cohort member was nominally healthy, though immune exposures that went unrecorded were likely present. The donor was CMV seronegative and was included in the group of over 300 seronegative cohort members. A peripheral blood sample was provided by each donor, and peripheral blood mononuclear cells were used for TCR beta sequencing. The Qiagen DNeasy Blood Extraction Kit was used to extract genomic DNA from the blood cell samples. CDR1 and CDR2, per the germline V gene, are SGHTS and YDEGEE. From its cysteine to its phenylalanine, the CDR3 spans 14 amino acids. Left in the record is the CDR3 DNA by itself, 42 bases read in frame from the first base. The trim is 0 bases for V and 4 bases for J, with a gap of 10 bases between the germline ends. The library was prepared using the immunoSEQ multiplex PCR assay. The multiplex PCR relied on a mix of 60 forward primers for TCR Vbeta segments and 13 reverse primers for TCR Jbeta segments. A multiplex PCR assay on genomic DNA amplified the CDR3 region of rearranged TCR beta genes. The amplified TCR beta libraries were sequenced on the Illumina HiSeq System as 87-base-pair reads. The source study handled its data this way. A later analysis counted approximately 76 million unique TCR beta chains across the 600 to 850 repertoires, and 9 million to 14 million of these chains were shared by at least two donors. To remove PCR and sequencing errors, raw reads were error-corrected and collapsed into unique sequences using a nearest-neighbor algorithm that merged closely related sequences. V, D and J gene segments were assigned by aligning CDR3 sequences to IMGT reference sequences. For a sequence to be retained, a match of at least six nucleotides to both a V gene segment and a J gene segment was required. Rearrangements were called productive when the CDR3 lacked stop codons and stayed in frame with V and J; all others were non-productive. Following IMGT convention, CDR3 was defined as the stretch from the second conserved V-encoded cysteine up to the conserved J-encoded phenylalanine. The earlier analysis of about 590 of the donors excluded sequences that lacked an unambiguous match to a single V gene segment. In an earlier analysis of approximately 610 of the donors, V segments were called functional above 56.7% productive rearrangements and were called segregating when the between-donor standard deviation exceeded 5%. A statistical classification framework was built to diagnose cytomegalovirus status from the catalog of TCR beta chain sequences. V and J gene assignment, in a later analysis, came from comparing TCR nucleotide sequences with IMGT/GENE-DB human TR gene sequences. A later analysis assigned CDR3 sequences and most-parsimonious VDJ recombination scenarios with the TCRdist pipeline. A later analysis defined each TCR beta chain by its CDR3 amino acid sequence plus V-gene family, and excluded reads lacking a unique V-gene family. To address suspected cross-contamination and a sequencing artifact, a later analysis removed 550 to 750 highly shared, low-generation-probability nucleotide sequences. In a later analysis, a clonal expansion index for each public chain was calculated from normalized within-repertoire ranks of inferred template counts. A later analysis computed generation probabilities with a VDJ recombination model fitted to out-of-frame rearrangements, and checked the results against IGoR. In a later analysis, hypergeometric tests were used to score TCR-TCR, TCR-HLA and TCR-CMV co-occurrence, with a repertoire-size bias correction applied to TCR pairs. False discovery rates were estimated in a later analysis by permuting HLA or CMV assignments 20 times. A later analysis grouped co-occurring TCRs with DBSCAN, adding TCRdist sequence similarity when clustering within HLA-allele-positive subsets. Repertoires with fewer than 30,000 or more than 120,000 public chains, plus five repertoires with anomalous nucleotide sharing, were excluded from co-occurrence clustering. TCRdb obtained this table from immuneACCESS and retained in-frame rearrangements with V and J assigned. These tables miss some clones; where compared with another copy, unresolved V genes account for less than half of the shortfall, and the remainder is unexplained. V, J and clone size reflect that table, while D and trimming were determined from the DNA. In this sample the table shows around 280,000 clones, 70% to 90% of which occur a single time. Roughly 2.1% of the sample rests with the top ten.

Concerning this clone itself: What this receptor recognizes is not known. Per-nucleotide qualities are absent, and no much larger clonotype sits a single base away.

The sequenced material came from PBMCs. In this chain, TRBV5-8 is recombined with TRBJ1-2, with the D segment identity uncertain. The receptor was isolated from a woman between 18 and 30 years old in good health and CMV-seronegative. The DNA sequence reads TGTGCCAGCAGCTTGGGCAGTTTCTTCTATGGCTACACCTTC. The encoded protein is CASSLGSFFYGYTF.